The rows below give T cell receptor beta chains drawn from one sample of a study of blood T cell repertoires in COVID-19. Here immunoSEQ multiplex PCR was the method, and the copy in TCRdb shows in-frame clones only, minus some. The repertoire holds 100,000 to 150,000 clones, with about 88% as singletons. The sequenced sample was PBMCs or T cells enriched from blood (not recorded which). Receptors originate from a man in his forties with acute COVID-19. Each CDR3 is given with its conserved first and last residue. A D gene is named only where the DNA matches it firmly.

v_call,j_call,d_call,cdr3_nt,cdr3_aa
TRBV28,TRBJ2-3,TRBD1,TGTGCCAGCAAGGGACAGGACACAGATACGCAGTATTTT,CASKGQDTDTQYF
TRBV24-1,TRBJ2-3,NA,TGTGCCACCAGTGACGGGGTGACGCAGTATTTT,CATSDGVTQYF
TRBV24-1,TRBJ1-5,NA,TGCCACAATCAGCCCCAGCATTTT,CHNQPQHF
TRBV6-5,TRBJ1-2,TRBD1,TGTGCCAGCAGTATACAGGGGGCCTATGGCTACACCTTC,CASSIQGAYGYTF
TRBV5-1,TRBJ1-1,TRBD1,TGCGCCAGCAGCCCCGGGACAGGGGGGGCGAACACTGAAGCTTTCTTT,CASSPGTGGANTEAFF
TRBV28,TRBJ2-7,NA,TGTGCCAGCAGTTCCCCGGACAGCTACGAGCAGTACTTC,CASSSPDSYEQYF
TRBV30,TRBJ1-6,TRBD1,TGTGCCTCTCGACAGGGGTCCTATAATTCACCCCTCCACTTT,CASRQGSYNSPLHF
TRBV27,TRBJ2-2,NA,TGTGCCAGCAGGGCACAGGGAAGTAGCGGGGAGCTGTTTTTT,CASRAQGSSGELFF
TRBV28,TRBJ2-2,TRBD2,TGTGCCAGCAGTTTTAGGGCGGGAGTTGGCACCGGGGAGCTGTTTTTT,CASSFRAGVGTGELFF
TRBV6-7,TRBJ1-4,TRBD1,TGTGCCAGCAGTTACCGCCTCGGGACAGGGTTAGTGGAAAAACTGTTTTTT,CASSYRLGTGLVEKLFF
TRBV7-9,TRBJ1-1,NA,TGTGCCAGCAGCCCCCCACGCAGGGGCCTTACTGAAGCTTTCTTT,CASSPPRRGLTEAFF
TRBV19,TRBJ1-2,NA,TGTGCCAGTAGCCTATCTTCCGCGCGCTACACCTTC,CASSLSSARYTF
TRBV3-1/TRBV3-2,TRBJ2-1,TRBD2,TGTGCCAGCAGCCAAGCGACTAGCCCCATTGAGCAGTTCTTC,CASSQATSPIEQFF
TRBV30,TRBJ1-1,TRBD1,TGTGCCTGGAGCCGGGAGATACAGGGGGCCCAAGCTTTCTTT,CAWSREIQGAQAFF
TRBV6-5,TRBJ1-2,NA,TGTGCCAGCAGTTACTCGAACACGGGCTATGGCTACACCTTC,CASSYSNTGYGYTF